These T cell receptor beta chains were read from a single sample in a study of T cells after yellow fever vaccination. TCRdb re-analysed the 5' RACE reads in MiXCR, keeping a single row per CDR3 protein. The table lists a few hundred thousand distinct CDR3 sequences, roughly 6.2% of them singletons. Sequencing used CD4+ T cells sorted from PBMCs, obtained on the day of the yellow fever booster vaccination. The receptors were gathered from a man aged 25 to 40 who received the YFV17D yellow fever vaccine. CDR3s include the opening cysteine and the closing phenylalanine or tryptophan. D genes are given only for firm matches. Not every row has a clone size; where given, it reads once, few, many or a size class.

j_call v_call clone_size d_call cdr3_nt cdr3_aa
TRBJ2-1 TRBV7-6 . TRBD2 TGTGCCAGCACCTTAGGGACTAGCGGGAGCCATGAGCAGTTCTTC CASTLGTSGSHEQFF
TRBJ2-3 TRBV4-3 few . TGCGCCAGCAGCCAAGATCGCGGAGGTACGCAGTATTTT CASSQDRGGTQYF
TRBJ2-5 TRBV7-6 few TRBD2 TGTGCCAGCAGCTTAATTGAGAGCGGGAGACAGACCCAGTACTTC CASSLIESGRQTQYF
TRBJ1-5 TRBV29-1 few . TGCAGCGCCGGGGATAGCAATCAGCCCCAGCATTTT CSAGDSNQPQHF
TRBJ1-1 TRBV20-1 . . TGCAGTGCTAGAGGACACATGAACACTGAAGCTTTCTTT CSARGHMNTEAFF
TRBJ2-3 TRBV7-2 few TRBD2 TGTGCCAGCAGCCATCGGGAGGGCCGCGATACGCAGTATTTT CASSHREGRDTQYF
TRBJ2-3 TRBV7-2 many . TGTGCCAGCAGCCGAGGGGGGTCGCGCACAGATACGCAGTATTTT CASSRGGSRTDTQYF
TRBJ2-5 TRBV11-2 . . TGTGCCAGCATAGGGGGGCAAAAAGAGACCCAGTACTTC CASIGGQKETQYF
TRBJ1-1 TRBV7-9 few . TGTGCCAGCAGCCGCGTGACAGATGAAGCTTTCTTT CASSRVTDEAFF
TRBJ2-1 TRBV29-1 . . TGCAGCGTGGACTCCTACAATGAGCAGTTCTTC CSVDSYNEQFF
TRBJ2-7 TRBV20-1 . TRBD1 TGCAGTGCCACCAAAGGGGGCGACGAGCAGTACTTC CSATKGGDEQYF
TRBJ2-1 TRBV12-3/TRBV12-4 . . TGTGCCAGCAGGGGTCAGACAGGCTCCTACAATGAGCAGTTCTTC CASRGQTGSYNEQFF
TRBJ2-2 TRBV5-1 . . TGCGCCAGCAGCTTCGCTACAGGGTTGCCCGGGGAGCTGTTTTTT CASSFATGLPGELFF
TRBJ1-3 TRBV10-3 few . TGTGCCATCTCCGAGGGGGTGAGCTCTGGAAACACCATATATTTT CAISEGVSSGNTIYF
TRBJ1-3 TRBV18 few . TGTGCCAGCTCACCACCCGTGGGAACTGACTCTGGAAACACCATATATTTT CASSPPVGTDSGNTIYF
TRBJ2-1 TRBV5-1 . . TGCGCCAGCAGCTTTGGGGGACAAAACAATGAGCAGTTCTTC CASSFGGQNNEQFF
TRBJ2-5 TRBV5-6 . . TGTGCCAGCAGCTTGATCCAAGAGACCCAGTACTTC CASSLIQETQYF